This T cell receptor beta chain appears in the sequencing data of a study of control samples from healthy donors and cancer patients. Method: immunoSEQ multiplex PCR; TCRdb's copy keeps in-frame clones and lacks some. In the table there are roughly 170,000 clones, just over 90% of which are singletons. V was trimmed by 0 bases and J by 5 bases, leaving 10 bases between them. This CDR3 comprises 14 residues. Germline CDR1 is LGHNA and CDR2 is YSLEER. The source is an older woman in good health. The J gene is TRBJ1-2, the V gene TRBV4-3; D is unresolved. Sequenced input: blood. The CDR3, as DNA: TGCGCCAGCAGCCAAGAAACAGTGGGGTATGGCTACACCTTC. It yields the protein CASSQETVGYGYTF.